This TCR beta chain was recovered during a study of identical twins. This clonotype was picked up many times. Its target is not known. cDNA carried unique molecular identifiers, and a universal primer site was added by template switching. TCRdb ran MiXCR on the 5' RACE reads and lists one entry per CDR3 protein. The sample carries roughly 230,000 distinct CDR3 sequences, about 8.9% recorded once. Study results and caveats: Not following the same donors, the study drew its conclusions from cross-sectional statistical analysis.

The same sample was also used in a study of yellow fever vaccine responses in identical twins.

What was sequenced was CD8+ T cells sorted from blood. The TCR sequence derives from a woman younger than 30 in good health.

CDR3 sequence reads: CSVDPTGGSYEQYF. The CDR3 DNA follows: TGCAGCGTTGACCCGACAGGGGGGTCCTACGAGCAGTACTTC. The gene calls are TRBV29-1 and TRBJ2-7, with 9 bases fitting TRBD1. The germline gives CDR1 SQVTM, CDR2 ANQGSEA. Trimming removed 3 bases from V and 1 base from J; junction bases left unmatched: 4. The CDR3 consists of 14 residues.